This entry describes one T cell receptor (beta chain). These data are taken from a study of blood T cell repertoires in COVID-19. Turning to the study itself: Donors in the United States, Italy and Spain gave samples during acute or convalescent COVID-19. T cells, B-cell-depleted T cells, or PBMCs provided the cDNA or gDNA that served as material.

In the source study's methods: Amplifying reference gene primers gave estimates of nucleated cell counts. Data came from immunoSEQ multiplex PCR; TCRdb stores just in-frame clones and leaves some out. The V and J calls and clone size come from that table; D and trimming were worked out from the DNA. The sample lists some 200,000 clones, 70% to 85% occurring once. The germline V gene encodes CDR1 SGHRS and CDR2 YFSETQ. With 1 base removed from V and 6 bases from J, the gap between germline ends came to 14 bases. The CDR3 has 16 residues. Patients in Seattle were enrolled during active infection, then followed longitudinally.

Specimen: peripheral blood. The chain recombines TRBV5-1 with TRBJ1-6, with D possibly TRBD1 on 5 matching bases. The sequence came from a woman of 80 years or more with COVID-19, enrolled during active disease. The CDR3 DNA follows: TGCGCCAGCAGCTTGCTGGATCAGGGTACTAATTCACCCCTCCACTTT. This sequence encodes CASSLLDQGTNSPLHF.